This record covers a single T cell receptor beta chain. TCRdb keeps only in-frame clones here, not all; method: immunoSEQ multiplex PCR. The table records about 160,000 clones, around 90% of them present only once. This sample was included in a study of blood T cell repertoires in COVID-19. Turning to the study itself: Sites across the United States, Italy and Spain contributed samples from acute and convalescent COVID-19. T cells, B-cell-depleted T cells, or PBMCs supplied cDNA or gDNA.

The V segment lost 4 bases and the J segment 6 bases; nucleotides outside the gene matches: 5. CDR1 and CDR2 from the germline V gene are LNHDA and SQIVND (reference sequence). The CDR3 runs to 13 residues. The specimen sequenced was PBMCs or T cells enriched from blood (not recorded which). The source is a woman in her thirties or forties who had been exposed to COVID-19. The J gene is TRBJ2-5, the V gene TRBV19; 7 bases are shared with TRBD2. CDR3 amino acids: CASSSGGLKTQYF. CDR3 in DNA: TGTGCCAGTAGTAGCGGGGGACTGAAGACCCAGTACTTC.